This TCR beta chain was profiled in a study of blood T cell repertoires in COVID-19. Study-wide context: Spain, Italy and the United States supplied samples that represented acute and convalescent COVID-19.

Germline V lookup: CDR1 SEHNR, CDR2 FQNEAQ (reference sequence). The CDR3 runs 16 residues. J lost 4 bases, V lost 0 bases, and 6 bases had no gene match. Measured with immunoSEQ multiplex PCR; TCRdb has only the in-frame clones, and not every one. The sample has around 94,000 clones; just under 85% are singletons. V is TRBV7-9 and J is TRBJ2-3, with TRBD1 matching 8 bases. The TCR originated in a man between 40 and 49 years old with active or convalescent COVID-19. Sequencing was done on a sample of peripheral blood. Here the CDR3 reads CASSLAPGQGSDTQYF. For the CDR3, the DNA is TGTGCCAGCAGCTTAGCGCCTGGACAGGGCTCAGATACGCAGTATTTT.